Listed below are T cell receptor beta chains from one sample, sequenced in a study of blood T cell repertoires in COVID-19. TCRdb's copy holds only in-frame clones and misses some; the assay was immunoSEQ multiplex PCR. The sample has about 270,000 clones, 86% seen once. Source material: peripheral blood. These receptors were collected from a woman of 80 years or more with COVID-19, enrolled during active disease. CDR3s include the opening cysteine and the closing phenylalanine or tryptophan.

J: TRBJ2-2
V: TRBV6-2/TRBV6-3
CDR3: CASSSGLVVGELFF

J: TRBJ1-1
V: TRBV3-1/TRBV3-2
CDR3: CASSQGDWSVEAFF

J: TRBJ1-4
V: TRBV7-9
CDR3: CASRLTGMGATNEKLFF

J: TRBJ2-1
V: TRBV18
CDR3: CASSHDRDYNEQFF

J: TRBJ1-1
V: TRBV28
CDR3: CASSLQGAANTEAFF

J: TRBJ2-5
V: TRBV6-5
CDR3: CASSYLTSPETQYF

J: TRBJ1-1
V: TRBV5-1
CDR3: CASSLAEGRTEAFF

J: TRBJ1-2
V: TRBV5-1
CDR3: CASSLVPGSNYGYTF

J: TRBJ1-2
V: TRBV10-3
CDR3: CAISDGQGNGYTF

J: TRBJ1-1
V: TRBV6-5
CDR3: CASSRTGGNTEAFF

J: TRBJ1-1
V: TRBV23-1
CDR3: CASSQSQPGMNTEAFF

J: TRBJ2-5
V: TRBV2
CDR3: CASSEGRGGTQYF

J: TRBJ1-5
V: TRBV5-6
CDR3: CASSFGQSNQPQHF

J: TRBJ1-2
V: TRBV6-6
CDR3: CATDGRPNLNF

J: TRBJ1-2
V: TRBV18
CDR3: CASSPQGAGNGYTF

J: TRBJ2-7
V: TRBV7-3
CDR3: CASSPGQGYEQYF

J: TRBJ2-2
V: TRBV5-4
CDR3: CASSSGVTGELFF

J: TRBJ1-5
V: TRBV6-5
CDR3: CASRDSYNQPQHF

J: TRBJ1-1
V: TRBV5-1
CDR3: CASSSGGPNTEAFF

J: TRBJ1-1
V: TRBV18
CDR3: CASSETGTGGNTEAFF

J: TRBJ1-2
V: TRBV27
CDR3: CASSGGDRGNYGYTF

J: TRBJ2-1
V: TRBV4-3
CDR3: CASSQGETTDLFF

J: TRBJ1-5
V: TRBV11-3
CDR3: CASSLEYGNSNQPQHF

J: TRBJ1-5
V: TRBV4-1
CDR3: CASSQDPEADNQPQHF

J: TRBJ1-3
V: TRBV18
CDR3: CASSPLEAWGGNTIYF

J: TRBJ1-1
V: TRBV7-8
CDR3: CASRDRGRNTEAFF

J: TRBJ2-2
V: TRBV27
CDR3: CASSLGQGGNTGELFF

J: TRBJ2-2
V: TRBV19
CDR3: CASWEGLSSGELFF

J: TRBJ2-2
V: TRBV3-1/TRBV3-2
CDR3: CASLSAGGLGTGELFF

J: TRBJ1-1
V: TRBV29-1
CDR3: CSVEVASINAFF

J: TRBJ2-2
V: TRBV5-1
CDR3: CASSLLAGDRTGELFF

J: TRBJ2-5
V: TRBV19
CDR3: CASSPREETQYF